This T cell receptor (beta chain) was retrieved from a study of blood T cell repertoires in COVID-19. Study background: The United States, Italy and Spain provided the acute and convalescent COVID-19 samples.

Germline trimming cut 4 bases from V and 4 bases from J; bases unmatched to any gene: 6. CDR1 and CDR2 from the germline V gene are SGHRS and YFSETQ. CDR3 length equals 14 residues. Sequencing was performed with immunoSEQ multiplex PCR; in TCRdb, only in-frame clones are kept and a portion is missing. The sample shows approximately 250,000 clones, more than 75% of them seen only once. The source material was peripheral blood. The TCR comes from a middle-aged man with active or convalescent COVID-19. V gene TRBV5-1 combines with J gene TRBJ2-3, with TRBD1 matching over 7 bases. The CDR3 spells CASSTRQGPDTQYF. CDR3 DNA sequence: TGCGCCAGCAGCACAAGACAGGGCCCAGATACGCAGTATTTT.